These 15 T cell receptor beta chains were sequenced from one sample in a study of T cell clones after liver transplantation (dated by TCRdb to about 2019). Library preparation used the immunoSEQ multiplex PCR assay. TCRdb took over this immuneACCESS table, retaining in-frame rearrangements with V and J assigned. Such tables are incomplete; in checked studies, under half of the missing clones stem from an unresolved V gene, and the remainder is unexplained. This sample gives about 70,000 clones in total; under 90% of them show up just once. The ten largest clonotypes hold approximately 0.73% of the sample. This specimen was CD4+ T cells from blood, taken 12 months after liver transplant. All receptors derive from a human patient who received a liver transplant. In transplant recipients, some T cells may be of donor rather than host origin.

V is TRBV2 and J is TRBJ2-7; 8 bases are shared with TRBD1. CDR1 SNHLY and CDR2 FYNNEI come from the germline V gene. The CDR3 is 13 amino acids. V lost 6 bases and J lost 5; bases outside the gene matches: 6. This chain's CDR3 is CASSPDRGNEQYF. CDR3 DNA sequence: TGTGCCAGCAGCCCCGACAGGGGCAACGAGCAGTACTTC.

The V gene is TRBV29-1, the J gene TRBJ2-2; D not certain. The V and J ends lost 3 bases and 1 base respectively, with 3 bases between them. There are 12 residues in the CDR3. In germline, CDR1 is SQVTM, CDR2 ANQGSEA. Here the CDR3 DNA reads TGCAGCGTTGACGGGAACACCGGGGAGCTGTTTTTT. Protein sequence: CSVDGNTGELFF.

V is TRBV28 and J is TRBJ2-5, with 9 positions matching TRBD2. CDR1 is MDHEN and CDR2 is SYDVKM in the germline V gene. V gave up 5 bases and J gave up 1 base; unmatched junction bases: 11. There are 17 residues in the CDR3. The CDR3 nucleotides read TGTGCCAGCAGTCCACTCCCCGGGCGGGAGGGCCAAGAGACCCAGTACTTC. Amino acid sequence: CASSPLPGREGQETQYF.

The chain is built from TRBV5-1 and TRBJ2-7; no firm D call. Trimming left V 0 bases short and J 5 bases short, with 12 bases between. Looked up from germline, CDR1 is SGHRS and CDR2 is YFSETQ. There are 14 residues in the CDR3. CDR3 sequence reads: CASSLARDINEQYF. The CDR3, as DNA: TGCGCCAGCAGCTTGGCCAGAGACATCAACGAGCAGTACTTC.

The chain couples TRBV18 to TRBJ1-1; D might be TRBD1 (5 bases). Germline V CDR1 and CDR2: KGHSH, LQKENI. V was clipped by 4 bases and J by 4 bases, with 10 bases between them. There are 13 residues in the CDR3. CDR3 region: CASSQGRATEAFF. CDR3 coding DNA: TGTGCCAGCTCACAGGGACGGGCCACTGAAGCTTTCTTT.

The chain joins TRBV7-2 to TRBJ1-2; unclear D gene. V was cut by 2 bases and J by 3 bases, with 10 bases left in between. This CDR3 is 14 amino acids long. The germline V gene has CDR1 SGHTA and CDR2 FQGNSA. CDR3 in DNA: TGTGCCAGCAGCTTAATTCCCAGCGACTATGGCTACACCTTC. Amino acid sequence: CASSLIPSDYGYTF.

The chain couples TRBV12-5 to TRBJ2-3; no clear D. This CDR3 is 13 amino acids long. Germline-derived CDR1 and CDR2 are LGHNT and FRNRAP. The V end was cut by 7 bases, the J end by 0 bases, with 8 bases between. The CDR3 sequence is CASARDSTDTQYF. The CDR3 DNA follows: TGTGCTAGTGCCCGTGACAGCACAGATACGCAGTATTTT.

This CDR3 reads CASSLELGQGNYEQYF. The CDR3 nucleotides read TGTGCCAGCAGCTTAGAACTAGGTCAGGGGAACTACGAGCAGTACTTC. The chain has TRBV7-6 and TRBJ2-7; maybe TRBD1 (6 bases). Germline CDR1 reads SGHVS; CDR2 reads FNYEAQ. V dropped 1 base and J dropped 3 bases, with 16 bases sitting between them. CDR3 length equals 16 residues.

The CDR3 spells CASGSQGEADTQYF. CDR3 in DNA: TGTGCTAGTGGTTCCCAGGGAGAGGCAGATACGCAGTATTTT. V and J are TRBV12-5 and TRBJ2-3; the D call may be TRBD1 or TRBD2 (5 bases each). CDR3 length equals 14 residues. The V end lost 4 bases, the J end lost 4 bases, and 12 bases lay between the germline ends. Germline loops: CDR1 LGHNT, CDR2 FRNRAP.

V gene TRBV2 combines with J gene TRBJ2-4; D is uncertain. CDR1 and CDR2 (germline): SNHLY, FYNNEI. Trimming took 6 bases from V and 9 from J, leaving 18 bases between them. This CDR3 comprises 14 residues. The CDR3 region has the DNA TGTGCCAGCAGCGACAAGAACACGCGCAGCATTCAGTACTTC. It is translated as CASSDKNTRSIQYF.

V and J are TRBV27 and TRBJ2-5; 12 bases are shared with TRBD2. CDR3 size: 16 residues. Germline CDR1 is MNHEY and CDR2 is SMNVEV (reference sequence). V shed 5 bases and J 4 bases; nucleotides not matched to a gene: 8. The CDR3: CASSGASGRAAETQYF. In DNA, the CDR3 is TGTGCCAGCAGTGGGGCTAGCGGGAGGGCGGCAGAGACCCAGTACTTC.

This chain joins TRBV30 and TRBJ2-6; the D is unclear. This CDR3 region has 17 residues. V was pared by 3 bases and J by 1 base, with 16 bases between. Germline CDR1 reads GTSNPN; CDR2 reads SVGIG (reference sequence). Here the CDR3 reads CAWRRWARRSGANVLTF. As DNA, the CDR3 is TGTGCCTGGAGGAGGTGGGCTCGGAGATCTGGGGCCAACGTCCTGACTTTC.

This clone was detected a few times. This chain connects TRBV30 to TRBJ2-1, with D hard to call. Deletions cut 0 bases from V and 8 bases from J, with 14 bases between. From germline, CDR1 is GTSNPN and CDR2 SVGIG (reference sequence). The CDR3 contains 14 residues. This chain's CDR3 is CAWSVFGSGDEQFF. CDR3 sequence (DNA): TGTGCCTGGAGTGTATTCGGGTCTGGGGATGAGCAGTTCTTC.

V usage is TRBV10-3 and J usage is TRBJ2-7, with a tentative D call TRBD1 (5 bases). CDR3 length: 13 residues. Germline CDR1 ENHRY, CDR2 SYGVKD. The ends were cut back, 4 bases at V and 6 bases at J, with 13 bases in the middle. CDR3 region: CAISVALGAEQYF. The CDR3 DNA follows: TGTGCCATCAGTGTGGCTTTAGGGGCCGAGCAGTACTTC.

V and J are TRBV7-9 and TRBJ2-7, with D unresolved. The germline gives CDR1 SEHNR, CDR2 FQNEAQ (reference sequence). Trimming took 3 bases from V and 3 from J, leaving 9 bases between them. This CDR3 contains 13 residues. The CDR3 region has the DNA TGTGCCAGCAGCTTCGATTGGAGCTACGAGCAGTACTTC. Translated, it gives CASSFDWSYEQYF.